Given below is one T cell receptor (beta chain) in context. Its antigen specificity is not known. No much larger clone exists at a distance of one base, and base qualities are not known. This entry is derived from a study of T cell responses to AZD1222 COVID-19 vaccine (dated by TCRdb to the early 2020s). Context from the whole study: AZD1222 recipients with second doses at about 4 weeks or about 12 weeks were pooled, because spike-specific TCR depth and breadth did not differ between schedules. TCR sequencing covered more than 230 trial participants: nearly 210 given two doses of AZD1222 and approximately 26 given two doses of MenACWY control vaccine. Enrollment into the trials was organized by age into subgroups of 18-55, 56-69 and 70-plus years, and those subgroups contained approximately 160, 26 and 62 TCR-sequenced participants, respectively.

The full study reports these points: Nearly half of unique spike-specific TCRs reportedly recognized epitopes outside regions mutated in the B.1.351 and B.1.1.7 variants. After two AZD1222 doses, spike-specific TCR breadth and depth were significantly higher than at day 0 and than in MenACWY recipients. Conclusions about previously exposed vaccinees are limited because only a handful of AZD1222 recipients were SARS-CoV-2 seropositive at baseline. Because no samples from the day 14 peak response were available, repertoires could be characterized only after the peak T cell response. In the small 56-69-year group, the increase in depth fell short of significance, most likely because of low power. The vaccine-associated CD4 TCRs covered the entire spike protein, and the dominant responses fell in regions 160-218 and 743-854. Participants were mostly white British, with more females than males. The authors suggested clonal diversity may have been underestimated.

The CDR3 regions of human TCRbeta chains were subjected to immunosequencing. From the authors' description of their analysis: TCRs in the repertoires were matched against a reference library of SARS-CoV-2-specific TCRs that had been generated with the MIRA antigen-specificity platform. Breadth was defined as the fraction of unique TCRs that were SARS-CoV-2-associated. Depth was defined as the fraction of total T cells that were SARS-CoV-2-associated. Using the MIRA data, every spike-specific TCR was mapped to the spike region that the TCR reacted to and assigned to either a CD4 or a CD8 class. Log10-transformed breadth and depth values were compared by one-way ANOVA with Sidak's multiple comparisons tests. What TCRdb holds here is the immuneACCESS table cut down to in-frame rearrangements. Part of the clones is not present; checked against another copy, under half of the missing clones reflect an unresolved V gene, and the others are unexplained. V and J calls and clone size are those listed in that table; D and trimming were worked out from the DNA. Across this sample there are some 130,000 clones, with 91% seen only once. Approximately 3% of the sample belongs to the ten largest clones.

The time point label of this sample denotes: baseline before first vaccination. Samples from vaccinated people were obtained from the UK trials COV001 and COV002, which included a single-blind randomized controlled phase 2/3 trial of AZD1222 (ChAdOx1 nCoV-19) in healthy adults. Trial participant PBMC samples were collected at day 0 and day 28 after the second dose for TCRbeta chain sequencing. The V end loses 2 bases and the J end loses 9 bases, and a stretch of 10 bases separates them. Including the terminal cysteine and phenylalanine, the CDR3 comprises 11 residues. The sequence is cut down to CDR3 DNA, 33 bases in frame from base 1. CDR1 and CDR2 (SQVTM, ANQGSEA) derive from the germline V gene.

The source material was peripheral blood, sampled on day 0 of AZD1222 vaccination. The chain couples TRBV29-1 to TRBJ2-5; no confident D gene assignment can be made. The sequence was collected from an adult in good health. The sequenced DNA: TGCAGCGTTGAATTTGTAGATTCCCAGTACTTC. Its protein is CSVEFVDSQYF.